This entry is about one T cell receptor (beta chain). Its antigen is unknown. The data belong to a study of cytomegalovirus exposure and HLA in healthy donors. Study background: Out of about 360 genotyped donors, around 80% belonged to the Caucasian-associated ancestry cluster. Whole-study results and caveats: Further analysis was carried out later, and it showed several of the most significant clusters appearing linked to common viral pathogens. When analyzed later, a missense DCLRE1C variant was found to be linked to TCR beta V- and J-gene trimming. CMV serostatus was the only recorded immune exposure for donors.

This CDR3 spans 16 amino acids. From germline, CDR1 is MGHRA and CDR2 YSYEKL. Germline trimming cut 2 bases from V and 2 bases from J; bases unmatched to any gene: 5. PCR used 60 Vbeta primers and 13 Jbeta primers. The table came from immunoSEQ multiplex PCR; TCRdb's copy has only in-frame clones and leaves some out. Among about 140,000 clones listed, 65% to 85% were seen once. The V call is TRBV4-1, the J call TRBJ2-7, with 11 bases aligning to TRBD2. The sequenced sample was PBMCs. This TCR was recovered from a man between 45 and 60 years old in good health and CMV-seronegative. This CDR3 reads CASSQLTSGSTYEQYF. Written as DNA, the CDR3 is TGCGCCAGCAGCCAATTAACTAGCGGGAGTACCTACGAGCAGTACTTC.